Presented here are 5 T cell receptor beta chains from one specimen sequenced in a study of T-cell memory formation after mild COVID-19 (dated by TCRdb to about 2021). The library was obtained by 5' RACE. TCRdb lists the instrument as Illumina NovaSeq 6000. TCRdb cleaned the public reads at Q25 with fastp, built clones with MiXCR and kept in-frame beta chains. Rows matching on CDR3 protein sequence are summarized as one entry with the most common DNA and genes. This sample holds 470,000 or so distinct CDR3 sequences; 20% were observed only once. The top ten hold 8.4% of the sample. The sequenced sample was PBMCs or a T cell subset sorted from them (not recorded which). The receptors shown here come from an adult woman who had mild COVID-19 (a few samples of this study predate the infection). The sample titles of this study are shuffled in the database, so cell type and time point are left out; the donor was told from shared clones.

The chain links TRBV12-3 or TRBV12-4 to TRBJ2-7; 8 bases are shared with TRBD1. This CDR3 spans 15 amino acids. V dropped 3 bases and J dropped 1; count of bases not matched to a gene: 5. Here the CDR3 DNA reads TGTGCCAGCAGTTTGATTGGGACAGGTTCCTACGAGCAGTACTTC. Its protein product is CASSLIGTGSYEQYF.

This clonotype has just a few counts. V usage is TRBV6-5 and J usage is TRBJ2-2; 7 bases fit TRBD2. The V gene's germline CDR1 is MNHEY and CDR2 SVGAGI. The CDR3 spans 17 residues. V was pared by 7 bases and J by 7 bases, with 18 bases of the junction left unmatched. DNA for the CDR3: TGTGCCAGCACCAAGGTTATCGCGGGAGCGACGATCGGGGAGCTGTTTTTT. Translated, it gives CASTKVIAGATIGELFF.

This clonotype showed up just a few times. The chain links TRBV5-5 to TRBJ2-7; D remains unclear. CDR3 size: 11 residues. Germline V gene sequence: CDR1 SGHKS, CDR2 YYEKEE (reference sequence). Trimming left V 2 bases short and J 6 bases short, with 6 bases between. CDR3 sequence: CASSFNTEQYF. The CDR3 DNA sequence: TGTGCCAGCAGCTTTAATACCGAGCAGTACTTC. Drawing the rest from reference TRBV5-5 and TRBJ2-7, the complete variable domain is DAGVTQSPTHLIKTRGQQVTLRCSPISGHKSVSWYQQVLGQGPQFIFQYYEKEERGRGNFPDRFSARQFPNYSSELNVNALLLGDSALYLCASSFNTEQYFGPGTRLTVT.

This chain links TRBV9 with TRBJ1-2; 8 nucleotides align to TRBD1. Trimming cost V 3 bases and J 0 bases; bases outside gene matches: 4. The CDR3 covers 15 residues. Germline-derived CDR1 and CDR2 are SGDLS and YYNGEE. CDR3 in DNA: TGTGCCAGCAGCGCCGACAGGGGAGCTAACTATGGCTACACCTTC. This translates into CASSADRGANYGYTF.

The CDR3 sequence is CASSGGGTTKNGYTF. CDR3 nucleotides: TGTGCCAGCAGCGGCGGGGGTACTACTAAAAATGGCTACACCTTC. This chain links TRBV12-3 or TRBV12-4 with TRBJ1-2; the D gene is possibly TRBD1 (5 bases). The CDR3 loop spans 15 amino acids. Trimming stripped 6 bases from V and 6 bases from J, with 20 bases between.